This T cell receptor beta chain was recorded in a study of blood T cell repertoires in COVID-19. Sequenced by immunoSEQ multiplex PCR; TCRdb stores in-frame clones only, minus some. The data contain about 230,000 clones, over 80% of them singletons. V trimming: 5 bases; J trimming: 2 bases; junction bases outside the gene matches: 16. The CDR3 sequence is 19 residues long. The germline gives CDR1 MNHNY, CDR2 SVGAGI (reference sequence). Sequencing used peripheral blood. The rearrangement links TRBV6-6 to TRBJ2-7; 12 positions match TRBD1. The receptor was derived from a man aged 40-49 years with acute or convalescent COVID-19. The CDR3 DNA is TGTGCCAGCAGTCAATATGGGGACAGGGGGCAACTAGCGGCCTACGAGCAGTACTTC. It codes for CASSQYGDRGQLAAYEQYF.